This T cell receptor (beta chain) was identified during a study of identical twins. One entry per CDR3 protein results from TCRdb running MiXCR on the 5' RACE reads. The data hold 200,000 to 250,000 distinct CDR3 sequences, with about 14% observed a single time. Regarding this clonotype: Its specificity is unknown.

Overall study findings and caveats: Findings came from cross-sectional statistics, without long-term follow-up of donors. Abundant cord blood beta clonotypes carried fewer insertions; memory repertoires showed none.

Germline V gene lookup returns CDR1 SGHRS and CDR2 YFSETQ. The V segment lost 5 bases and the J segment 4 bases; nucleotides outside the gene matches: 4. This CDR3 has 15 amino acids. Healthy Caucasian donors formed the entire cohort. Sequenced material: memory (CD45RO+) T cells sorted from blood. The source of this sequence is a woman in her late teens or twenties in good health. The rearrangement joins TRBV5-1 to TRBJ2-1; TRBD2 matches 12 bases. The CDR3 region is CASSYGLAGYNEQFF. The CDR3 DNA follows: TGCGCCAGCAGTTACGGACTAGCGGGATACAATGAGCAGTTCTTC.